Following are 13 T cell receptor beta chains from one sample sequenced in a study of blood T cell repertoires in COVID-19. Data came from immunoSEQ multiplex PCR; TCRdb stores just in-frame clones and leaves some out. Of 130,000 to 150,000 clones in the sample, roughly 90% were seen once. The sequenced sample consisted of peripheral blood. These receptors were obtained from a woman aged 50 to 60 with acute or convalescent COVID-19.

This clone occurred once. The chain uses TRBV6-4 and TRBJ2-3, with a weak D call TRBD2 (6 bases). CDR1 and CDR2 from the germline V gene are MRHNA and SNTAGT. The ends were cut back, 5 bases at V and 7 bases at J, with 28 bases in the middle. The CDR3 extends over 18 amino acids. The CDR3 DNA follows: TGTGCCAGCAGTCGTACTAGCCGGGAGAATGCAGCACAGTATACGCAGTATTTT. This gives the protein CASSRTSRENAAQYTQYF.

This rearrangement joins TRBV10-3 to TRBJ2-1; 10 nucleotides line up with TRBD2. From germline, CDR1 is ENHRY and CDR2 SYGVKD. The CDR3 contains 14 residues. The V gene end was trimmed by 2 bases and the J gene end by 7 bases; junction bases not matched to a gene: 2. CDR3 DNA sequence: TGTGCCATCAGTGAGCCGGGACTAGCGAATGAGCAGTTCTTC. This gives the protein CAISEPGLANEQFF.

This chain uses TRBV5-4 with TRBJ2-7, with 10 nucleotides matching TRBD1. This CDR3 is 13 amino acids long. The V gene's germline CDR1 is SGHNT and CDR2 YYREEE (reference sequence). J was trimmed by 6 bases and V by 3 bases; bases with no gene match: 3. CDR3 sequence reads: CASSSTGGSEQYF. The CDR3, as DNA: TGTGCCAGCAGCTCGACAGGGGGCAGCGAGCAGTACTTC.

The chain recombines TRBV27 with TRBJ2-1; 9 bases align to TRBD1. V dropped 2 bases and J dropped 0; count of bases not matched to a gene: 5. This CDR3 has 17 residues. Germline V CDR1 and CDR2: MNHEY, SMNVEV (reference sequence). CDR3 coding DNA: TGTGCCAGCAGTTTAGCCGGGACAGGGAGCTCCTACAATGAGCAGTTCTTC. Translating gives CASSLAGTGSSYNEQFF.

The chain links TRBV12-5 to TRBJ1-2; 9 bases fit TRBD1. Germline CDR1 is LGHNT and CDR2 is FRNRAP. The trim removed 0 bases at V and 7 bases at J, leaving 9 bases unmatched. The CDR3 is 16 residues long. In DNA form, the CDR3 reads TGTGCTAGTGGTTTGGTACTGGGACAGGGACGTCTTGGCTACACCTTC. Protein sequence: CASGLVLGQGRLGYTF.

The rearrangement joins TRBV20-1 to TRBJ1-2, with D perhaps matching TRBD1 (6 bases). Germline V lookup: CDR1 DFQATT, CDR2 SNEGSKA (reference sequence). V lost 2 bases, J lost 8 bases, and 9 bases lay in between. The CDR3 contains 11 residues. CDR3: CSARNRVGYTF. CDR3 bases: TGCAGTGCTAGAAACAGGGTCGGCTACACCTTC.

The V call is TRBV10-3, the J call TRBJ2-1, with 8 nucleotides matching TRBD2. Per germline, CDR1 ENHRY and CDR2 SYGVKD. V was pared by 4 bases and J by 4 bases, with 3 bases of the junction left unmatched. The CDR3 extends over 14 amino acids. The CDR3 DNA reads TGTGCCATCAGTGCGGGGGGGCTGTACAATGAGCAGTTCTTC. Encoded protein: CAISAGGLYNEQFF.

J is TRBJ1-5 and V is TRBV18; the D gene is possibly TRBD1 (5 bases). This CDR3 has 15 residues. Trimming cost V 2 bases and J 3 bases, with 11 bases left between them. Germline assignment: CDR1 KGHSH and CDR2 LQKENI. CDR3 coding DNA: TGTGCCAGCTCACCATCCGGACACTTCAATCAGCCCCAGCATTTT. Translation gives CASSPSGHFNQPQHF.

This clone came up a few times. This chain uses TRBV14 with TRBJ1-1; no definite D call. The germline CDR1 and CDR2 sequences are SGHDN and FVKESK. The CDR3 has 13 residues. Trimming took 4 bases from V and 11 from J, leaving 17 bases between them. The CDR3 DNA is TGTGCCAGCAGCCTCCGGGTCCTAAAAAGGGCTTTCTTT. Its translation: CASSLRVLKRAFF.

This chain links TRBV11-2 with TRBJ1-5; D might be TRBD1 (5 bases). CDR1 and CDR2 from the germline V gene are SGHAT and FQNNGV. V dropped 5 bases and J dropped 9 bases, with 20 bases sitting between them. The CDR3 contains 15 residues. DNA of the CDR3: TGTGCCAGCAGCGAAGCAGGACACCCAATGTGGCCCCAGCATTTT. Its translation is CASSEAGHPMWPQHF.

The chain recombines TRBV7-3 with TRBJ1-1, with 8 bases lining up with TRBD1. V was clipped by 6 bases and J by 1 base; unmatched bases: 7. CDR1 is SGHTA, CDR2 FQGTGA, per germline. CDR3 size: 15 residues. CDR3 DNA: TGTGCCAGCAGGGGAACAGGGGGGTCGAACACTGAAGCTTTCTTT. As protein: CASRGTGGSNTEAFF.

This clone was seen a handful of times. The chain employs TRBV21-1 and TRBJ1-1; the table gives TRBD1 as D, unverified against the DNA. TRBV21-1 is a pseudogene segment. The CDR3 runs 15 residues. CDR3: CASSLTTGEDTEAFF. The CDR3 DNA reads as TGTGCCAGCAGCCTCACGACAGGGGAGGATACTGAAGCTTTCTTT.

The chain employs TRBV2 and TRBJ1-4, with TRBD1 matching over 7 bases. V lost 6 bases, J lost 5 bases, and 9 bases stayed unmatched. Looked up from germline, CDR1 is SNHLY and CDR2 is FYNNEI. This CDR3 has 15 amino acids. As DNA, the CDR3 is TGTGCCAGCAGGTCCATACAGGGGACGAATGAAAAACTGTTTTTT. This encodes CASRSIQGTNEKLFF.